These 15 T cell receptor beta chains were sequenced from one sample in a study of beta chain features in type 1 diabetes. General study results and limits: Type 1 diabetes patients had moderately but significantly shorter TCRB CDR3s in all four CD4+ subsets.

The antigens of these receptors remain unknown. Expressed TCRB transcripts got sequenced, as all isolated RNA was reverse transcribed. The assay was immunoSEQ multiplex PCR, and TCRdb's table has in-frame clones only and misses some. The sample has 100,000 to 150,000 clones; 7% to 10% are singletons. Sequencing was carried out using central memory CD4+ T cells from blood. These TCRs come from a man younger than 40 with type 1 diabetes.

This clone was counted a few times. The chain has TRBV28 and TRBJ2-6, with D perhaps matching TRBD1 (5 bases). This CDR3 is 15 amino acids long. V was shortened by 5 bases and J by 8 bases, with 16 bases between the two germline ends. Germline V gene data show CDR1 as MDHEN and CDR2 as SYDVKM. CDR3: CASSDSSGWPNVLTF. The DNA of the CDR3 is TGTGCCAGCAGTGACAGCTCGGGTTGGCCCAACGTCCTGACTTTC. Full variable domain (rest looked up from reference TRBV28 and TRBJ2-6): DVKVTQSSRYLVKRTGEKVFLECVQDMDHENMFWYRQDPGLGLRLIYFSYDVKMKEKGDIPEGYSVSREKKERFSLILESASTNQTSMYLCASSDSSGWPNVLTFGAGSRLTVL.

This clone was seen a few times. The chain recombines TRBV9 with TRBJ1-1; D is unclear. The CDR3 spans 13 residues. CDR1 and CDR2 from the germline V gene are SGDLS and YYNGEE. Trimming stripped 1 base from V and 4 bases from J, with 8 bases between. The CDR3 loop is CASSVLGSTEAFF. The DNA of the CDR3 is TGTGCCAGCAGCGTACTGGGGAGCACTGAAGCTTTCTTT.

This clone was counted between two and nine times. The chain uses TRBV5-6 and TRBJ2-4; 11 nucleotides agree with TRBD2. This CDR3 has 14 residues. Germline assignment: CDR1 SGHDT and CDR2 YYEEEE. V was pared by 2 bases and J by 8 bases, with 3 bases of the junction left unmatched. CDR3 residues: CASSFSGGADIQYF. The CDR3 coding sequence is TGTGCCAGCAGCTTTAGCGGGGGGGCCGACATTCAGTACTTC. Full variable domain (remainder filled in from reference TRBV5-6 and TRBJ2-4): DAGVTQSPTHLIKTRGQQVTLRCSPKSGHDTVSWYQQALGQGPQFIFQYYEEEERQRGNFPDRFSGHQFPNYSSELNVNALLLGDSALYLCASSFSGGADIQYFGAGTRLSVL.

This sequence joins TRBV25-1 and TRBJ1-1; D unclear. The CDR3 is made up of 13 amino acids. V was pared by 6 bases and J by 6 bases, with 14 bases between. From germline, CDR1 is MGHDK and CDR2 SYGVNS. The CDR3 spells CASSPQTIAEAFF. The CDR3 DNA follows: TGTGCCAGCAGCCCTCAAACCATAGCTGAAGCTTTCTTT.

V and J are TRBV7-3 and TRBJ2-3, with TRBD1 as a possible D gene (5 bases). The V and J ends lost 6 bases and 2 bases respectively, with 15 bases between them. This CDR3 is 15 amino acids long. CDR1 SGHTA and CDR2 FQGTGA come from the germline V gene. CDR3 nucleotides: TGTGCCAGCAGTAGGGGCTTTCTAAACACAGATACGCAGTATTTT. Protein product: CASSRGFLNTDTQYF. Full variable domain (missing parts from reference TRBV7-3 and TRBJ2-3): GAGVSQTPSNKVTEKGKYVELRCDPISGHTALYWYRQSLGQGPEFLIYFQGTGAADDSGLPNDRFFAVRPEGSVSTLKIQRTERGDSAVYLCASSRGFLNTDTQYFGPGTRLTVL.

This clone was recorded a few times. This sequence joins TRBV7-2 and TRBJ2-5, with 8 bases matching TRBD2. Germline CDR1 reads SGHTA; CDR2 reads FQGNSA. The CDR3 sequence is 15 residues long. V lost 8 bases, J lost 4 bases, and 12 bases stayed unmatched. The CDR3 bases are TGTGCCAGCTCCCTGCGGGGGGCGCGTGTAGAGACCCAGTACTTC. This gives the protein CASSLRGARVETQYF.

This chain links TRBV28 with TRBJ2-3; no definite D call. The V end was cut by 3 bases, the J end by 0 bases, with 7 bases between. Germline V gene lookup returns CDR1 MDHEN and CDR2 SYDVKM. The CDR3 runs to 14 residues. Here the CDR3 reads CASSFARSTDTQYF. CDR3 bases: TGTGCCAGCAGTTTCGCCAGGAGCACAGATACGCAGTATTTT.

The chain is built from TRBV25-1 and TRBJ2-5, with TRBD1 matching 7 bases. The CDR3 spans 15 residues. Germline values: CDR1 MGHDK, CDR2 SYGVNS. After removal of 1 base from V and 7 bases from J, the junction contained 9 bases not matched to a gene. Here the CDR3 reads CASSELGTVHGTQYF. The CDR3 DNA reads as TGTGCCAGCAGTGAATTAGGGACAGTCCATGGGACCCAGTACTTC.

The genes are TRBV7-8 and TRBJ2-5, with 7 bases fitting TRBD1. In germline, CDR1 is SGHVS, CDR2 FQNEAQ. This CDR3 has 15 residues. After removal of 3 bases from V and 5 bases from J, the junction contained 9 bases not matched to a gene. The chain's CDR3 is CASSFRDSPWETQYF. DNA for the CDR3: TGTGCCAGCAGCTTTCGGGACAGCCCGTGGGAGACCCAGTACTTC.

As regards this clone: A junction boundary mismatches the germline segment, possibly from a read error. The genes are TRBV2 and TRBJ1-5, with 7 bases matching TRBD1. The V gene's germline CDR1 is SNHLY and CDR2 FYNNEI. The CDR3 runs 15 residues. CDR3 amino acids: CASLLDRPNNPPQHF. The CDR3 DNA reads as TGTGCCAGCCTTCTGGACAGGCCCAATAATCCGCCCCAGCATTTT.

The rearrangement links TRBV5-4 to TRBJ1-6; D is uncertain. Trimming removed 5 bases at V and 7 bases at J, with 16 bases between. Germline assignment: CDR1 SGHNT and CDR2 YYREEE (reference sequence). This CDR3 spans 15 amino acids. CDR3 region: CASSYDTLYNSPLHF. CDR3 nucleotides: TGTGCCAGCAGTTACGACACGTTATACAATTCACCCCTCCACTTT.

This clone was seen more than once but under ten times. J is TRBJ1-4 and V is TRBV9, with 9 positions matching TRBD1. V dropped 4 bases and J dropped 10; count of bases not matched to a gene: 14. The CDR3 totals 16 residues. Looked up from germline, CDR1 is SGDLS and CDR2 is YYNGEE. The CDR3 reads CASSPTRTGGGAKLFF. For the CDR3, the DNA is TGTGCCAGCAGCCCCACCAGAACAGGGGGCGGCGCAAAACTGTTTTTT. Full variable domain (outside the CDR3, taken from reference TRBV9 and TRBJ1-4): DSGVTQTPKHLITATGQRVTLRCSPRSGDLSVYWYQQSLDQGLQFLIQYYNGEERAKGNILERFSAQQFPDLHSELNLSSLELGDSALYFCASSPTRTGGGAKLFFGSGTQLSVL.

This clone turned up a few times. A junction end diverges from the germline sequence, so it may reflect a read error. The V and J genes are TRBV7-9 and TRBJ1-4; D might be TRBD1 (6 bases). The germline gives CDR1 SEHNR, CDR2 FQNEAQ (reference sequence). The CDR3 runs to 17 residues. The CDR3 coding sequence is TGCGCCAGCAGCCAAGAACGCCCACAGGGTGGTAATGAAAAACTGTTTTTT. It is translated as CASSQERPQGGNEKLFF.

This clone turned up a few times. The chain has TRBV11-1 and TRBJ2-2; 11 bases match TRBD1. V lost 6 bases and J lost 6; bases outside the gene matches: 6. The CDR3 has 15 amino acids. Germline V gene lookup returns CDR1 SGHAT and CDR2 FQDESV (reference sequence). The CDR3, as DNA: TGTGCCAGCAGGGCTCCGGGACAGGGGGCCGGGGAGCTGTTTTTT. It codes for CASRAPGQGAGELFF.

This clone was detected a few times. The chain combines TRBV4-2 with TRBJ2-1, with 13 bases fitting TRBD2. CDR1 is LGHNA, CDR2 YNFKEQ, per germline. The V segment lost 0 bases and the J segment 0 bases; nucleotides outside the gene matches: 5. This CDR3 is built from 19 residues. The CDR3 spells CASSQDTSGGVSSYNEQFF. CDR3 nucleotide sequence: TGTGCCAGCAGCCAAGATACTAGCGGGGGGGTGAGCTCCTACAATGAGCAGTTCTTC.